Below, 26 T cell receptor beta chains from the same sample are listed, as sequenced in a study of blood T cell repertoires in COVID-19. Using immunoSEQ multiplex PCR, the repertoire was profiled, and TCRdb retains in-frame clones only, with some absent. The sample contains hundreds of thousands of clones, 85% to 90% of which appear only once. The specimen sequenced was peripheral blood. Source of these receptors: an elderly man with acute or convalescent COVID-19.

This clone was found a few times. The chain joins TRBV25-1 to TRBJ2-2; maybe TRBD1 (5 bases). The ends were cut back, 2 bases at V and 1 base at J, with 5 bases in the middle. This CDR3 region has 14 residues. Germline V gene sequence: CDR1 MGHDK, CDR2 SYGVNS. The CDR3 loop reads CASSEDRNTGELFF. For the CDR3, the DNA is TGTGCCAGCAGTGAAGACAGGAACACCGGGGAGCTGTTTTTT.

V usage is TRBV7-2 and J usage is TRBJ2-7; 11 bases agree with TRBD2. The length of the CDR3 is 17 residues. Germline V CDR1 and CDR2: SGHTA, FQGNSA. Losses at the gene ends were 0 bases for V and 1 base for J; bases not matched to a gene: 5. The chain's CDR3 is CASSLAQTSGGSYEQYF. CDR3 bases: TGTGCCAGCAGCTTAGCCCAAACTAGCGGGGGTTCCTACGAGCAGTACTTC.

Here the CDR3 DNA reads TGTGCCAGCAGTTCCTACTCCAGGGGAGTAAACACTGAAGCTTTCTTT. Residues: CASSSYSRGVNTEAFF. The V gene is TRBV6-5, the J gene TRBJ1-1, with D possibly being TRBD1 (6 bases). Germline V CDR1 and CDR2: MNHEY, SVGAGI. The V end lost 4 bases, the J end lost 2 bases, and 17 bases lay between the germline ends. The CDR3 length is 16 residues.

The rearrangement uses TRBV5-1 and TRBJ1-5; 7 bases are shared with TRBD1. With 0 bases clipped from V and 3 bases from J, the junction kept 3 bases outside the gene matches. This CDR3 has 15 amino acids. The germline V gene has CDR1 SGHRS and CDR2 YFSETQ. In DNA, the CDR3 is TGCGCCAGCAGCTTGGCGGGACAGTACAATCAGCCCCAGCATTTT. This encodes CASSLAGQYNQPQHF.

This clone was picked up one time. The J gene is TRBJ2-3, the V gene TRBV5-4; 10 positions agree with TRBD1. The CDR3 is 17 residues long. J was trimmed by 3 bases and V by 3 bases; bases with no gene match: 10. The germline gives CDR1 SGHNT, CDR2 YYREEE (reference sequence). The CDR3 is CASSSRRGQGRTDTQYF. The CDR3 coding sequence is TGTGCCAGCAGCTCCCGACGGGGACAGGGGAGAACAGATACGCAGTATTTT.

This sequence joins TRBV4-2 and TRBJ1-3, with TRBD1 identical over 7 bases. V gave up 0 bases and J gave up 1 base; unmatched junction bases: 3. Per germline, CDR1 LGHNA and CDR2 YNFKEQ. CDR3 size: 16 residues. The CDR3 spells CASSQDTGVSGNTIYF. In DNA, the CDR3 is TGTGCCAGCAGCCAAGACACAGGGGTGTCTGGAAACACCATATATTTT.

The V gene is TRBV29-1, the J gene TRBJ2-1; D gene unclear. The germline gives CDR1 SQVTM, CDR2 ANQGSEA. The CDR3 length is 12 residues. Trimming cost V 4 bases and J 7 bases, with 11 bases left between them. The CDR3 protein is CSVVLADNEQFF. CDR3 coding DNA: TGCAGCGTTGTATTGGCTGATAATGAGCAGTTCTTC.

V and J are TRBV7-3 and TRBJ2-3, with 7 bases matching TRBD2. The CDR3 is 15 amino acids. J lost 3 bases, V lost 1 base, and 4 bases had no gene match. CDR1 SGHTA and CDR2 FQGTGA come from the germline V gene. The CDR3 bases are TGTGCCAGCAGCTTAAGACTAGCCCCGACAGATACGCAGTATTTT. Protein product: CASSLRLAPTDTQYF.

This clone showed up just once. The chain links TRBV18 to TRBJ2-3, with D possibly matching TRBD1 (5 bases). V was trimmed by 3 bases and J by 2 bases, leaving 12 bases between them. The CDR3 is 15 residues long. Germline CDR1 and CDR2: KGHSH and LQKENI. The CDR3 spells CASSPRDRLTDTQYF. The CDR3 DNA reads TGTGCCAGCTCACCCCGCGACAGACTCACAGATACGCAGTATTTT.

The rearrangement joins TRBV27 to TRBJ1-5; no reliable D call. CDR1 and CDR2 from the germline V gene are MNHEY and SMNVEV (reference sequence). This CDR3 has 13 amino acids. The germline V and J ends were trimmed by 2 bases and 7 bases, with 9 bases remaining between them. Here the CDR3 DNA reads TGTGCCAGCAGTTTAGCGCCACAGCAGCCCCAGCATTTT. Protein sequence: CASSLAPQQPQHF.

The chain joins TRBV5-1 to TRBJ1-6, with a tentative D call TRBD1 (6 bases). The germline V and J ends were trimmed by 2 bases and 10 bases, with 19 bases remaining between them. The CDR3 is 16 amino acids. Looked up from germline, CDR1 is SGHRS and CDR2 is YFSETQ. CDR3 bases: TGCGCCAGCAGCTTAGGGGGGGGCGTTATTCGCTCACCCCTCCACTTT. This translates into CASSLGGGVIRSPLHF.

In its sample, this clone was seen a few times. DNA for the CDR3: TGTGCCAGCAGTCCCAGAAGGGGGGGACGAGAGACCCAGTACTTC. It encodes CASSPRRGGRETQYF. The rearrangement links TRBV6-2 or TRBV6-3 to TRBJ2-5, with D maybe TRBD2 (7 bases). Trimming removed 5 bases at V and 4 bases at J, with 17 bases between. Looked up from germline, CDR1 is MNHEY and CDR2 is SVGEGT. The CDR3 is made up of 15 amino acids.

The CDR3 DNA follows: TGCGCCAGCAGTGAGTACCGGAATTCACCCCTCCACTTT. Translated: CASSEYRNSPLHF. This chain connects TRBV10-2 to TRBJ1-6, with unresolved D. There are 13 residues in the CDR3. CDR1 and CDR2 from the germline V gene are WSHSY and SAAADI. Trimming shortened V by 1 base and J by 7 bases, and 5 bases separated the two germline ends.

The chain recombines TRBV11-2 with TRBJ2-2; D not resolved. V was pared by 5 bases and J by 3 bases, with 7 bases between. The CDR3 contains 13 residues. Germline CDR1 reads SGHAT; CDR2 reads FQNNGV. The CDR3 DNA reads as TGTGCCAGCAGCGTCTCGGACACCGGGGAGCTGTTTTTT. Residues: CASSVSDTGELFF.

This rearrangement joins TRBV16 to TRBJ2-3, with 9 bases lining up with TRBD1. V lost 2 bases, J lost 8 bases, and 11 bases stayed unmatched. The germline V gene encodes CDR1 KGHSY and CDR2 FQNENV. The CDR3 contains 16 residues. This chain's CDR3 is CASSQPSGADRGTQYF. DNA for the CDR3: TGTGCCAGCAGCCAACCATCGGGGGCGGACAGGGGTACGCAGTATTTT.

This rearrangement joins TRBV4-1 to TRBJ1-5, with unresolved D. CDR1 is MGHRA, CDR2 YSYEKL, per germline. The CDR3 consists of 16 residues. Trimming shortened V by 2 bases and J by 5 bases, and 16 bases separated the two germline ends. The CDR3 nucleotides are TGCGCCAGCAGCCAATACGCTTTACGGGTCGATCAGCCCCAGCATTTT. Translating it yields CASSQYALRVDQPQHF.

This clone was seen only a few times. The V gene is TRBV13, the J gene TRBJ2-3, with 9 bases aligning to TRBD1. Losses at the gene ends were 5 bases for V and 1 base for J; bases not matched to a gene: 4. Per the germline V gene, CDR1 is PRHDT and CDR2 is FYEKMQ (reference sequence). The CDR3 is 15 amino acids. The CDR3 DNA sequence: TGTGCCAGCAGCGACCGGGACAGGGGCACAGATACGCAGTATTTT. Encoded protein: CASSDRDRGTDTQYF.

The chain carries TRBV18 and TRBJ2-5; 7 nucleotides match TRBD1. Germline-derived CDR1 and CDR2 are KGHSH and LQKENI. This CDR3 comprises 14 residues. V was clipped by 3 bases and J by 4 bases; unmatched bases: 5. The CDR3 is CASSPKRDRETQYF. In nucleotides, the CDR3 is TGTGCCAGCTCACCGAAAAGGGACAGAGAGACCCAGTACTTC.

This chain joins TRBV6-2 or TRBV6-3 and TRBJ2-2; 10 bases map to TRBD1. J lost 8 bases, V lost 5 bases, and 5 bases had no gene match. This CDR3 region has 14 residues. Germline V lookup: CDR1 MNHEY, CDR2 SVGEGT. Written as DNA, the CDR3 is TGTGCCAGCAGTCCGACAGGGGGCTTGGGGGAGCTGTTTTTT. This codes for CASSPTGGLGELFF.

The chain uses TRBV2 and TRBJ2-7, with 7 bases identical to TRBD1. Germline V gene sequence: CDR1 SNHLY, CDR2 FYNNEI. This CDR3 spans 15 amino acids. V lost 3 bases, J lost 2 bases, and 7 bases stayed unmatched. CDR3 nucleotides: TGTGCCAGCAGTGACACAGGGACAGCCCCCTACGAGCAGTACTTC. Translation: CASSDTGTAPYEQYF. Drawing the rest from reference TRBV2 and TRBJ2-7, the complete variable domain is EPEVTQTPSHQVTQMGQEVILRCVPISNHLYFYWYRQILGQKVEFLVSFYNNEISEKSEIFDDQFSVERPDGSNFTLKIRSTKLEDSAMYFCASSDTGTAPYEQYFGPGTRLTVT.

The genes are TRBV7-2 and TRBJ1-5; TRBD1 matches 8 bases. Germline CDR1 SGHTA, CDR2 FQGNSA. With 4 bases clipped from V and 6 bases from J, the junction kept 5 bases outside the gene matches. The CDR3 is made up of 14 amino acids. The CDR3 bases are TGTGCCAGCAGCTCCGACAGGGGAAGTCAGCCCCAGCATTTT. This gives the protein CASSSDRGSQPQHF.

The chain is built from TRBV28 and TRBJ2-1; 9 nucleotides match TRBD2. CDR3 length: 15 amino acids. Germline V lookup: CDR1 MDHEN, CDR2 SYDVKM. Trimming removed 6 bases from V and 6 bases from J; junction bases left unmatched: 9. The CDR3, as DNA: TGTGCCAGCAGCCATCTAGCGGGAAACATCAATGAGCAGTTCTTC. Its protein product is CASSHLAGNINEQFF.

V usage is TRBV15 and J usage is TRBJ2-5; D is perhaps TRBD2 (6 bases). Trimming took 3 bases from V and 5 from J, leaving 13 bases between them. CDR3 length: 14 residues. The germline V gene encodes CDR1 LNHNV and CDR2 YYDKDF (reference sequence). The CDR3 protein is CATSRELAGETQYF. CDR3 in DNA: TGTGCCACCAGCAGGGAACTAGCCGGGGAGACCCAGTACTTC.

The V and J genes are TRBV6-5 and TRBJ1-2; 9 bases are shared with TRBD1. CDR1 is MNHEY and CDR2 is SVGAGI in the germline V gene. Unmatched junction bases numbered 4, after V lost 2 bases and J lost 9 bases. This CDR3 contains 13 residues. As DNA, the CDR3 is TGTGCCAGCAGTTACGGACAGGGGATGAGCTACACCTTC. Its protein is CASSYGQGMSYTF.

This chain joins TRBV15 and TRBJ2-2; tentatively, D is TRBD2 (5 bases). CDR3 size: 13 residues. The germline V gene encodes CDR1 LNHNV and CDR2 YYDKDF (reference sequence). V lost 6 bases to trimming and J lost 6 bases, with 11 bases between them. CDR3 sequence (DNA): TGTGCCACCAGTGGATGGCGGGCCGGGGAGCTGTTTTTT. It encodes CATSGWRAGELFF.

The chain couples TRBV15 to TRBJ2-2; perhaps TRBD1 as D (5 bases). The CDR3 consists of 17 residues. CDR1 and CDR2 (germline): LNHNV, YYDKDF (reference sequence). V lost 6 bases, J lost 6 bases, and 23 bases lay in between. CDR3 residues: CATSSKGVSAVAGELFF. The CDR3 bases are TGTGCCACCAGTAGTAAAGGGGTCAGCGCGGTGGCCGGGGAGCTGTTTTTT.